This record concerns one TCR beta chain sequence. The data were taken from a study of T-cell memory formation after mild COVID-19. For the study at large: TCR clustering was largely donor specific.

Amplification by 5'RACE using constant-segment primers produced TCR alpha and TCR beta cDNA libraries that carried sample barcodes and UMIs. MiXCR was run by TCRdb on the 5' RACE reads, yielding one entry per CDR3 protein. The table shows 150,000 or so distinct CDR3 sequences, with about 14% occurring only once. Material for sequencing was PBMCs or a T cell subset sorted from them (not recorded which). The receptor was isolated from an adult woman who had mild COVID-19 (a few samples of this study predate the infection). Cell type and time point are not known.

The CDR3 region has the DNA TGCGCCAGCAGCCAAGGCATGAACTACGAGCAGTACTTC. As protein: CASSQGMNYEQYF. The J gene is TRBJ2-7, the V gene TRBV4-1; D gene ambiguous. This CDR3 is 13 amino acids long. Trimming removed 1 base from V and 3 bases from J, with 7 bases in between. CDR1 is MGHRA, CDR2 YSYEKL, per germline.